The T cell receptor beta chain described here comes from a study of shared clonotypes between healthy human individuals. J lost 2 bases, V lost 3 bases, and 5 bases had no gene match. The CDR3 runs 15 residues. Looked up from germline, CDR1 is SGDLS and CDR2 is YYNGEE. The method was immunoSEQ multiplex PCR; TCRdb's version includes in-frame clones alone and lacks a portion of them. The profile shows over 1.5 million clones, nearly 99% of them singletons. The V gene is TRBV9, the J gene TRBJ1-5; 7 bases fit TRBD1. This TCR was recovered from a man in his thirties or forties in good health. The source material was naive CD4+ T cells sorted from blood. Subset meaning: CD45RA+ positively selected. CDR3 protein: CASSAQGFGNQPQHF. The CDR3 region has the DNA TGTGCCAGCAGCGCACAGGGGTTTGGCAATCAGCCCCAGCATTTT.